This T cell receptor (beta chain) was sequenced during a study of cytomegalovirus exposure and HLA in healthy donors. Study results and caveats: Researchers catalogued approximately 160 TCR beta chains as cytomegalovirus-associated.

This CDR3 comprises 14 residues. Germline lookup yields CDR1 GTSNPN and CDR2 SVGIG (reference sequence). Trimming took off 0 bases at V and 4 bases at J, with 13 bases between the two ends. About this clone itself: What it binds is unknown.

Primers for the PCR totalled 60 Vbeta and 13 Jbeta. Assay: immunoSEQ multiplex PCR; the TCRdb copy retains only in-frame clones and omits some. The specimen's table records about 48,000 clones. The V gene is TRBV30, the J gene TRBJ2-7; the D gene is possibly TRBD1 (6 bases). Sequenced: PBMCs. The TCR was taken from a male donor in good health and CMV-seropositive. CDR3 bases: TGTGCCTGGAGTGTCGGGGACAATGTTTACGAGCAGTACTTC. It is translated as CAWSVGDNVYEQYF.